This T cell receptor beta chain was profiled in a study of post-analysis software for immune sequencing data (dated by TCRdb to between 2014 and 2017). Concerning the study at large: Recorded disease courses included relapsing-remitting, secondary progressive and progressive-relapsing multiple sclerosis, with some patients lacking subtype annotation. A subset of samples was prepared in parallel using single-end sample barcoding, then pooled and co-amplified after Illumina adapter ligation. The multiple sclerosis patient repertoires were compared with 11 previously published healthy control repertoires from donors aged about 6 to 26 years.

What the study reported, not specific to this receptor: Significantly lower normalized Chao1 diversity was found in multiple sclerosis patients than in controls, suggesting substantial peripheral T-cell clonal expansion. Patients showed significantly higher frequencies than controls for a few TRBV segments, among them TRBV5-6, TRBV5-1 and TRBV20-1. When samples were clustered directly using the F measure, samples prepared in the same batch co-clustered strongly, which prompted a batch-effect correction. The multiple sclerosis patient group was slightly younger than the control group.

The protocol used for the library was PCR. Sequenced on an Illumina HiSeq 2500. Unique molecular identifiers were incorporated into TCR beta cDNA libraries to reduce PCR and sequencing biases. Roughly 0.5 million cDNA molecules were obtained per 1 to 10 million input T cells, so each molecule approximated one T cell. The patient libraries were prepared and sequenced using the same protocol as the earlier healthy control dataset. Samples belonging to the same batch were prepared together, multiplexed and sequenced on a shared HiSeq lane. The authors' pipeline ran thus. Raw barcoded reads were processed with MIGEC, discarding single-read molecular identifier groups before consensus assembly and CDR3 extraction. VDJtools was used for post-analysis of the clonotype tables, and diversity was normalized by down-sampling every dataset to the size of the smallest sample. Repertoire overlap clustering matched CDR3 amino acid but not nucleotide sequences to correct batch-related cross-sample contamination. TCRdb's own reprocessing of the public reads used fastp at Q25 and MiXCR and kept productive beta chains. Rows matching on CDR3 protein sequence are summarized as one entry with the most common DNA and genes. The V and J calls were not made by the authors but by TCRdb's processing. The sample profile shows 750,000 to 950,000 distinct CDR3 sequences; 35% to 55% of them were found once. The ten most abundant clones make up around 4.7% of the sample.

Note on this clonotype: The antigen this receptor binds is unknown. No base qualities exist here, and no much larger clone lies one base off it.

The germline V gene (reference sequence) gives CDR1 as MNHEY and CDR2 as SMNVEV. The CDR3 sequence holds 11 residues, the cysteine and phenylalanine included. Only the CDR3 region is kept as DNA, spanning 33 bases read in frame from base 1. To demonstrate the VDJtools post-analysis software, the study profiled TCR beta repertoires from the peripheral blood of around 13 young patients with multiple sclerosis. The multiple sclerosis patients were children and adolescents between about 6 and 16 years of age. This TCR derives from a girl aged 10-17 years with multiple sclerosis. The sequencing sample was made of blood. The chain joins TRBV27 to TRBJ2-5; the D gene is possibly TRBD2, with 6 bases matching. The assigned J gene may be wrong: the sequence end matches TRBJ2-7 better. Here is the DNA: TGTGCCAGCAGTGATAGCGGCGAGCAGTACTTC. It codes for CASSDSGEQYF.